The 21 T cell receptor beta chains below were found in one sample sequenced in a study of B cell selection in AIRE deficiency. The regulatory T cell sort gate was CD4+CD25hiCD127low/negative. Clones were read by immunoSEQ multiplex PCR, and TCRdb kept only the in-frame ones, dropping some. Of over 1,500 clones listed, around four fifths were seen once; the top ten hold about 1.8%. Sequenced input: CD4+CD25+ Tregs sorted from PBMCs. The receptors originated from a human donor in good health.

The chain uses TRBV19 and TRBJ1-5, with TRBD1 as a possible D gene (5 bases). Germline V gene lookup returns CDR1 LNHDA and CDR2 SQIVND (reference sequence). The CDR3 consists of 14 residues. V lost 1 base to trimming and J lost 6 bases, with 10 bases between them. As DNA, the CDR3 is TGTGCCAGTAGTATAGCCAGGGAAATTCAGCCCCAGCATTTT. It is translated as CASSIAREIQPQHF.

The CDR3 loop reads CSAGTGNQPQHF. The CDR3 DNA is TGCAGCGCTGGGACAGGCAATCAGCCCCAGCATTTT. V and J are TRBV29-1 and TRBJ1-5; 7 bases map to TRBD1. V dropped 7 bases and J dropped 2; count of bases not matched to a gene: 2. Germline V gene data show CDR1 as SQVTM and CDR2 as ANQGSEA. The CDR3 is made up of 12 amino acids.

The rearrangement uses TRBV5-6 and TRBJ2-7, with D perhaps given as TRBD1 or TRBD2 (5 bases each). Trimming cost V 3 bases and J 2 bases, with 18 bases left between them. Per the germline V gene, CDR1 is SGHDT and CDR2 is YYEEEE. CDR3 length equals 16 residues. Here the CDR3 DNA reads TGTGCCAGCAGCTGGGGCTCGCCCCTCGGGACCTACGAGCAGTACTTC. Encoded protein: CASSWGSPLGTYEQYF.

In its sample, this clone was seen a few times. The rearrangement uses TRBV5-8 and TRBJ1-5, with D perhaps matching TRBD1 (5 bases). The germline CDR1 and CDR2 sequences are SGHTS and YDEGEE. The CDR3 is made up of 16 amino acids. Trimming removed 1 base at V and 0 bases at J, with 11 bases between. CDR3 in DNA: TGTGCCAGCAGCTTGTATTCAGGGACTAGCAATCAGCCCCAGCATTTT. Translating gives CASSLYSGTSNQPQHF. Full variable domain (outside the CDR3, taken from reference TRBV5-8 and TRBJ1-5): EAGVTQSPTHLIKTRGQQATLRCSPISGHTSVYWYQQALGLGLQFLLWYDEGEERNRGNFPPRFSGRQFPNYSSELNVNALELEDSALYLCASSLYSGTSNQPQHFGDGTRLSIL.

The chain uses TRBV28 and TRBJ2-5; D is unresolved. Germline V gives CDR1 MDHEN, CDR2 SYDVKM. Trimming stripped 8 bases from V and 7 bases from J, with 14 bases between. The CDR3 is 12 amino acids. In DNA, the CDR3 is TGTGCCAGCTCAACCCCCTCGGGGACCCAGTACTTC. It encodes CASSTPSGTQYF.

This clone was seen only once. This chain connects TRBV27 to TRBJ2-7, with D maybe TRBD2 (6 bases). The V end lost 2 bases, the J end lost 4 bases, and 18 bases lay between the germline ends. The CDR3 has 16 amino acids. The germline V gene has CDR1 MNHEY and CDR2 SMNVEV (reference sequence). CDR3 in DNA: TGTGCCAGCAGTTTAGCGGGGTCGTTGGGGATATACGAGCAGTACTTC. Its translation: CASSLAGSLGIYEQYF.

The rearrangement links TRBV4-1 to TRBJ2-1; TRBD1 matches 9 bases. The V segment lost 4 bases and the J segment 5 bases; nucleotides outside the gene matches: 18. The germline V gene encodes CDR1 MGHRA and CDR2 YSYEKL. There are 19 residues in the CDR3. The CDR3 nucleotides are TGCGCCAGCAGCCCTGTAGGGCTCGGGGGACAGGGACTTAACAATGAGCAGTTCTTC. Encoded protein: CASSPVGLGGQGLNNEQFF.

This chain links TRBV5-1 with TRBJ2-3; D perhaps matches TRBD2 (6 bases). V shed 4 bases and J shed 0 bases, with 15 bases lying between them. Germline V CDR1 and CDR2: SGHRS, YFSETQ. The CDR3 is made up of 16 amino acids. CDR3 in DNA: TGCGCCAGCAGCCGCGGGATCCGACCTAGCACAGATACGCAGTATTTT. Its protein is CASSRGIRPSTDTQYF.

This chain joins TRBV9 and TRBJ2-4, with a weak D call TRBD2 (6 bases). This CDR3 is built from 16 residues. CDR1 and CDR2 from the germline V gene are SGDLS and YYNGEE. V was cut by 3 bases and J by 6 bases, with 19 bases left in between. CDR3 region: CASSARDWAGGNIQYF. CDR3 coding DNA: TGTGCCAGCAGCGCCAGAGATTGGGCCGGGGGAAACATTCAGTACTTC. The variable domain in full, completed from reference TRBV9 and TRBJ2-4, reads DSGVTQTPKHLITATGQRVTLRCSPRSGDLSVYWYQQSLDQGLQFLIQYYNGEERAKGNILERFSAQQFPDLHSELNLSSLELGDSALYFCASSARDWAGGNIQYFGAGTRLSVL.

The CDR3 loop is CASSSSGWEAQYF. The CDR3 DNA reads TGTGCCAGCAGTTCTTCAGGGTGGGAGGCCCAGTACTTC. This sequence joins TRBV28 and TRBJ2-5; D perhaps matches TRBD2 (6 bases). From germline, CDR1 is MDHEN and CDR2 SYDVKM. The CDR3 has 13 residues. Deletions cut 4 bases from V and 9 bases from J, with 15 bases between.

The V call is TRBV6-5, the J call TRBJ2-6; 8 nucleotides agree with TRBD1. This CDR3 is built from 15 residues. V was clipped by 4 bases and J by 2 bases; unmatched bases: 1. From germline, CDR1 is MNHEY and CDR2 SVGAGI. CDR3 residues: CASSLQGAGANVLTF. The CDR3 DNA follows: TGTGCCAGCAGTTTACAGGGGGCTGGGGCCAACGTCCTGACTTTC.

The chain joins TRBV4-2 to TRBJ1-1, with 7 bases lining up with TRBD1. The CDR3 spans 17 residues. Germline V CDR1 and CDR2: LGHNA, YNFKEQ. Trimming took 1 base from V and 0 from J; bases not matched to a gene: 8. CDR3 coding DNA: TGTGCCAGCAGCCAAGCGAGGGGGCGAAGGATGAACACTGAAGCTTTCTTT. It translates to CASSQARGRRMNTEAFF.

The rearrangement links TRBV11-2 to TRBJ2-7; unclear D gene. This CDR3 is built from 14 residues. V was trimmed by 5 bases and J by 1 base, leaving 12 bases between them. The germline V gene has CDR1 SGHAT and CDR2 FQNNGV. The chain's CDR3 is CASSPGQVSYEQYF. The CDR3 bases are TGTGCCAGCAGCCCCGGCCAGGTATCCTACGAGCAGTACTTC.

V and J are TRBV7-8 and TRBJ2-7; 9 bases line up with TRBD2. Per germline, CDR1 SGHVS and CDR2 FQNEAQ. J was trimmed by 3 bases and V by 3 bases; bases with no gene match: 6. This CDR3 has 15 residues. CDR3 nucleotide sequence: TGTGCCAGCAGCTTTGGGACTAGCCCCAGCTACGAGCAGTACTTC. It codes for CASSFGTSPSYEQYF.

The V gene is TRBV9, the J gene TRBJ1-1; 7 positions match TRBD1. The CDR3 has 16 amino acids. The germline V gene has CDR1 SGDLS and CDR2 YYNGEE. The J segment lost 6 bases and the V segment lost 3 bases, leaving 14 bases of the junction unmatched. This CDR3 is CASSAYQGGQQAEAFF. CDR3 in DNA: TGTGCCAGCAGCGCCTACCAAGGGGGACAGCAGGCTGAAGCTTTCTTT.

The chain uses TRBV13 and TRBJ2-6, with D unclear. Germline values: CDR1 PRHDT, CDR2 FYEKMQ (reference sequence). CDR3 size: 19 residues. Trimming pared 4 bases from V and 1 base from J, leaving 20 bases between. CDR3 amino acids: CASSSLLGVSMSGANVLTF. The CDR3, as DNA: TGTGCCAGCAGCTCCCTCCTCGGCGTTTCAATGTCTGGGGCCAACGTCCTGACTTTC. The entire variable domain, with the rest obtained from reference TRBV13 and TRBJ2-6, is as follows: AAGVIQSPRHLIKEKRETATLKCYPIPRHDTVYWYQQGPGQDPQFLISFYEKMQSDKGSIPDRFSAQQFSDYHSELNMSSLELGDSALYFCASSSLLGVSMSGANVLTFGAGSRLTVL.

The V gene is TRBV19, the J gene TRBJ2-5, with D possibly called TRBD1 or TRBD2 (5 bases each). This CDR3 comprises 15 residues. V was pared by 1 base and J by 4 bases, with 13 bases between. Germline V lookup: CDR1 LNHDA, CDR2 SQIVND (reference sequence). The CDR3 is CASSIVPRGRETQYF. The DNA of the CDR3 is TGTGCCAGTAGTATAGTCCCCCGGGGCCGAGAGACCCAGTACTTC.

The chain uses TRBV5-1 and TRBJ2-3; TRBD2 aligns across 9 bases. The CDR3 is made up of 16 amino acids. Germline V gene data show CDR1 as SGHRS and CDR2 as YFSETQ. Unmatched junction bases numbered 10, after V lost 1 base and J lost 7 bases. CDR3 sequence reads: CASSLPAGGTGNTQYF. The CDR3 bases are TGCGCCAGCAGCTTGCCAGCGGGAGGCACCGGGAATACGCAGTATTTT.

This chain joins TRBV7-6 and TRBJ2-1, with D possibly TRBD2 on 6 matching bases. The germline CDR1 and CDR2 sequences are SGHVS and FNYEAQ. The V end was cut by 4 bases, the J end by 4 bases, with 11 bases between. The CDR3 is 14 amino acids. CDR3 in amino acids: CASSSPGLYNEQFF. DNA of the CDR3: TGTGCCAGCAGCTCGCCGGGACTGTACAATGAGCAGTTCTTC.

This clone was seen only once. This chain connects TRBV5-6 to TRBJ2-2; a possible D gene is TRBD2 (5 bases). V dropped 4 bases and J dropped 6 bases, with 10 bases sitting between them. Germline-derived CDR1 and CDR2 are SGHDT and YYEEEE. The CDR3 is 13 residues long. The CDR3 bases are TGTGCCAGCAGCCGGGGAGTTTCCGGGGAGCTGTTTTTT. Its translation: CASSRGVSGELFF.

The gene calls are TRBV28 and TRBJ2-1; tentatively, D is TRBD2 (6 bases). With 4 bases removed from V and 5 bases from J, the gap between germline ends came to 15 bases. The germline gives CDR1 MDHEN, CDR2 SYDVKM. The CDR3 has 15 amino acids. The CDR3 loop reads CASSSPGRGDNEQFF. DNA of the CDR3: TGTGCCAGCAGTTCTCCCGGGCGGGGAGACAATGAGCAGTTCTTC. The variable domain in full, completed from reference TRBV28 and TRBJ2-1, reads DVKVTQSSRYLVKRTGEKVFLECVQDMDHENMFWYRQDPGLGLRLIYFSYDVKMKEKGDIPEGYSVSREKKERFSLILESASTNQTSMYLCASSSPGRGDNEQFFGPGTRLTVL.